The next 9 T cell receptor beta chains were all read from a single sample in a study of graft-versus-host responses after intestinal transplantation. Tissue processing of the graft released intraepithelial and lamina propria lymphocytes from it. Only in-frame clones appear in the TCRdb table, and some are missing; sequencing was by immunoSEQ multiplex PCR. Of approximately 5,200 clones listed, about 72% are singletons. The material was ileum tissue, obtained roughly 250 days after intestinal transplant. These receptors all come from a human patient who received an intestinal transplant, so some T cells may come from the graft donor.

DNA of the CDR3: TGTGCCAGCAGCTTGTCTATTGTCGGCTACACCTTC. This encodes CASSLSIVGYTF. This rearrangement joins TRBV5-6 to TRBJ1-2; D call uncertain. This CDR3 comprises 12 residues. CDR1 is SGHDT and CDR2 is YYEEEE in the germline V gene. Trimming shortened V by 1 base and J by 8 bases, and 9 bases separated the two germline ends.

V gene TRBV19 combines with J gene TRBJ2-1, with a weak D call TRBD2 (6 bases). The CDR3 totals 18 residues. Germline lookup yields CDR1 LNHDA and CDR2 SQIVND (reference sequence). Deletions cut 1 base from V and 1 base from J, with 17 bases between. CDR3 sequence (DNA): TGTGCCAGTAGTATAGTGTCCGCGGGATCTGGATCCTACAATGAGCAGTTCTTC. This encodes CASSIVSAGSGSYNEQFF.

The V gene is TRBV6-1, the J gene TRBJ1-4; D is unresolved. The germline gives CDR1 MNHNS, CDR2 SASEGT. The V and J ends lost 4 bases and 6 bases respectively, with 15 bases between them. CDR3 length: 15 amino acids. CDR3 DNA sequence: TGTGCCAGCAGTGCGATTCGGGGTGAGCATGAAAAACTGTTTTTT. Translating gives CASSAIRGEHEKLFF.

CDR3 region: CASSEKSGGHETQYF. The CDR3 nucleotides are TGTGCCAGCAGTGAGAAATCGGGGGGGCATGAGACCCAGTACTTC. The rearrangement joins TRBV6-1 to TRBJ2-5; 8 bases align to TRBD2. V was clipped by 3 bases and J by 5 bases; unmatched bases: 8. Germline CDR1 is MNHNS and CDR2 is SASEGT. The CDR3 contains 15 residues.

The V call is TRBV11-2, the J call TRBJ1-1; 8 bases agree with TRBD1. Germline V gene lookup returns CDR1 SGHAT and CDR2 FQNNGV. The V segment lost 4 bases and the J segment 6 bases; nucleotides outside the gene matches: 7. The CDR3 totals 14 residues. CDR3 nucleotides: TGTGCCAGCAGCTCCCAGGGGGCATTCGCTGAAGCTTTCTTT. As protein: CASSSQGAFAEAFF.

CDR3 DNA: TGTGCCAGCAGTCCCCCTACTTACTTAGCGGGGGGGCCTAGACTTGAGGATACGCAGTATTTT. This translates into CASSPPTYLAGGPRLEDTQYF. The chain links TRBV2 to TRBJ2-3; 11 nucleotides align to TRBD2. The trim removed 5 bases at V and 6 bases at J, leaving 25 bases unmatched. Germline CDR1 SNHLY, CDR2 FYNNEI. The CDR3 is 21 residues long.

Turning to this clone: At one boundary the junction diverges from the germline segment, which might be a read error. The CDR3 nucleotides read TGTGCCAGCTCACCTAAAGGCGGCGGAACCTCCAACGAGCAGTACTTC. Translating gives CASSPKGGGTSNEQYF. The chain links TRBV18 to TRBJ2-7; D not certain. Germline CDR1 is KGHSH and CDR2 is LQKENI. The CDR3 is made up of 16 amino acids.

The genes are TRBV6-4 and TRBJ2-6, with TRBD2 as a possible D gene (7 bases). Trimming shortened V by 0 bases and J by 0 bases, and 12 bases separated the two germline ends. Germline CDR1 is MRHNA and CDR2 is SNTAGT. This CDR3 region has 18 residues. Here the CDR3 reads CASSDSRGGYSGANVLTF. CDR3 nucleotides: TGTGCCAGCAGTGACTCGAGGGGGGGGTACTCTGGGGCCAACGTCCTGACTTTC.

The CDR3 region has the DNA TGTGCCAGCAGCGGGCACCTGGGACAGAGTGGCTACACCTTC. Encoded protein: CASSGHLGQSGYTF. This chain links TRBV28 with TRBJ1-2, with 7 bases identical to TRBD1. There are 14 residues in the CDR3. Germline CDR1 MDHEN, CDR2 SYDVKM. Unmatched junction bases numbered 11, after V lost 6 bases and J lost 7 bases.